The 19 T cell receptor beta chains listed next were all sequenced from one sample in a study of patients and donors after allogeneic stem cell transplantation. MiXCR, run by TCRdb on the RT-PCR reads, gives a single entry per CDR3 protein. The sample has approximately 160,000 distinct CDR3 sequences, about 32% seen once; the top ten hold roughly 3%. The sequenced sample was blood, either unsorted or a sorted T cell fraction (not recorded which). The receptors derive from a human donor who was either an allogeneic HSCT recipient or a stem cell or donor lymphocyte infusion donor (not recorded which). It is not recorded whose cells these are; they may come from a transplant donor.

This CDR3 is CASSPGEIGELFF. CDR3 nucleotide sequence: TGTGCCAGCAGTCCCGGCGAGATCGGGGAGCTGTTTTTT. The chain joins TRBV12-3 or TRBV12-4 to TRBJ2-2; the D is unclear. V was cut by 5 bases and J by 7 bases, with 11 bases left in between. The length of the CDR3 is 13 residues.

Here the CDR3 DNA reads TGTGCCAGCAGTTTTTCAGGGGGCGGGAATCAGCCCCAGCATTTT. Translating it yields CASSFSGGGNQPQHF. This chain links TRBV12-3 or TRBV12-4 with TRBJ1-5, with 8 bases identical to TRBD1. The CDR3 is made up of 15 amino acids. V shed 3 bases, J shed 4 bases, and the junction held 5 bases outside the gene matches.

CDR3 DNA sequence: TGTGCCAGCAGGGCTTACCAGGGTGCGGTAGAGACCCAGTACTTC. Its translation: CASRAYQGAVETQYF. The chain is built from TRBV28 and TRBJ2-5; tentatively, D is TRBD1 (5 bases). The CDR3 is made up of 15 amino acids. CDR1 and CDR2 from the germline V gene are MDHEN and SYDVKM. V shed 6 bases and J shed 4 bases, with 18 bases lying between them.

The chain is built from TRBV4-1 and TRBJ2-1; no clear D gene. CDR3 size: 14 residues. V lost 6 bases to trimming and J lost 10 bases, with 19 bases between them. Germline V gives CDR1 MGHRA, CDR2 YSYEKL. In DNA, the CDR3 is TGCGCCAGCAGGCAACCCGGTCGGCTAAAGGAGCAGTTCTTC. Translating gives CASRQPGRLKEQFF.

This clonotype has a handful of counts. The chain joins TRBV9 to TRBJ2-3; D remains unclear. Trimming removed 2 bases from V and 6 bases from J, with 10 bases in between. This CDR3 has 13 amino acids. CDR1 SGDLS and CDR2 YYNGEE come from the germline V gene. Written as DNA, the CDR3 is TGTGCCAGCAGCGTCAGTGTTGGGGATACGCAGTATTTT. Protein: CASSVSVGDTQYF.

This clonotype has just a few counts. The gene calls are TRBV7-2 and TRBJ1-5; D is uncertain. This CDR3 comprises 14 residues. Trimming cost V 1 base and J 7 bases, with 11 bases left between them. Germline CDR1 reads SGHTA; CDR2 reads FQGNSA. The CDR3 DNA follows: TGTGCCAGCAGCTTAGAGCTAATAGGACAGCCCCAGCATTTT. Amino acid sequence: CASSLELIGQPQHF.

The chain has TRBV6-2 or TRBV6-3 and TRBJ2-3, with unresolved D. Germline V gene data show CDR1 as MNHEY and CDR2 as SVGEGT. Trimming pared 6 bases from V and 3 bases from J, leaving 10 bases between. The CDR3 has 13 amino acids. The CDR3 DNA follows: TGTGCCAGCAGGTGGCTATCTACAGATACGCAGTATTTT. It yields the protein CASRWLSTDTQYF.

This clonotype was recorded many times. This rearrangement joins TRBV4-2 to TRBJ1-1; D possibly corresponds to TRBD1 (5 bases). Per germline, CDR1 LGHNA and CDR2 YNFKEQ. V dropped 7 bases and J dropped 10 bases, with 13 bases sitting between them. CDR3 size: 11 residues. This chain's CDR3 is CASMLEGAAFF. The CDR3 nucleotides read TGTGCCAGCATGCTGGAAGGGGCAGCTTTCTTT.

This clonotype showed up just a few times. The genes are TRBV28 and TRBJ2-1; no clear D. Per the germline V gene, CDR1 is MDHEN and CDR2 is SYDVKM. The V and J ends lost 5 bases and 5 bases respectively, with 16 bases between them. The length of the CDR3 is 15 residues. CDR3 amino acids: CASSVVFARHNEQFF. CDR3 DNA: TGTGCCAGCAGTGTTGTATTTGCCCGGCACAATGAGCAGTTCTTC. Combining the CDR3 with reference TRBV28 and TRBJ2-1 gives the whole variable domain DVKVTQSSRYLVKRTGEKVFLECVQDMDHENMFWYRQDPGLGLRLIYFSYDVKMKEKGDIPEGYSVSREKKERFSLILESASTNQTSMYLCASSVVFARHNEQFFGPGTRLTVL.

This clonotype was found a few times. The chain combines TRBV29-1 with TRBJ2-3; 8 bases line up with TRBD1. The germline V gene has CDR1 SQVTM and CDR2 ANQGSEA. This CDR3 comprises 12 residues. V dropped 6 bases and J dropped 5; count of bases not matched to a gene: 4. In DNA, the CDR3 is TGCAGCGTCAGGGGGCCGGAAGATACGCAGTATTTT. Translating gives CSVRGPEDTQYF.

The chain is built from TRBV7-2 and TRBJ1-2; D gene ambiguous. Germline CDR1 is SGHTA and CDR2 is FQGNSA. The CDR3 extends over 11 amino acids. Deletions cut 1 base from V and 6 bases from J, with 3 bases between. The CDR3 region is CASSLGHGYTF. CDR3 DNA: TGTGCCAGCAGCTTAGGCCATGGCTACACCTTC.

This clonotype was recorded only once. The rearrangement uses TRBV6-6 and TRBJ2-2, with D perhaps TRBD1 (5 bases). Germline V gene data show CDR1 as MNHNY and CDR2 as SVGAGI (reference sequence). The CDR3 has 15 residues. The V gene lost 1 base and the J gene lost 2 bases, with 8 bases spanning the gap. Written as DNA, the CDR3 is TGTGCCAGCAGTTACTTTAGGGGAAACACCGGGGAGCTGTTTTTT. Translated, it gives CASSYFRGNTGELFF.

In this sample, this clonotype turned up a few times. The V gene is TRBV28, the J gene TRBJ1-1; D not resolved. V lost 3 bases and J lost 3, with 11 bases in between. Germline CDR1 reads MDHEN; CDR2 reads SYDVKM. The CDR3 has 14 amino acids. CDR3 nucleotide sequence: TGTGCCAGCAGTTTGGGGAGGAGGGACACTGAAGCTTTCTTT. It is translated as CASSLGRRDTEAFF. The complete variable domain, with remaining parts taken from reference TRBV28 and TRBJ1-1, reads DVKVTQSSRYLVKRTGEKVFLECVQDMDHENMFWYRQDPGLGLRLIYFSYDVKMKEKGDIPEGYSVSREKKERFSLILESASTNQTSMYLCASSLGRRDTEAFFGQGTRLTVV.

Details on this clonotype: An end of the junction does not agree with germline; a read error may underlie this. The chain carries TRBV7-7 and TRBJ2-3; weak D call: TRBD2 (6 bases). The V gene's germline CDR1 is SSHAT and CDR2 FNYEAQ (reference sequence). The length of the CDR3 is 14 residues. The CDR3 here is CASSLGGGPDTQYF. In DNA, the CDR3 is TGTGCTAGCAGCTTGGGGGGAGGACCAGATACGCAGTATTTT.

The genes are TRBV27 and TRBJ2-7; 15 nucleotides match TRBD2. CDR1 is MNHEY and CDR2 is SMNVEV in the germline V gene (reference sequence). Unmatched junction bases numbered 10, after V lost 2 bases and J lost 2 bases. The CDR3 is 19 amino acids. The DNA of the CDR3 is TGTGCCAGCAGTTTAGACGGACTAGCGGGAGGGAGGGACCCCTACGAGCAGTACTTC. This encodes CASSLDGLAGGRDPYEQYF.

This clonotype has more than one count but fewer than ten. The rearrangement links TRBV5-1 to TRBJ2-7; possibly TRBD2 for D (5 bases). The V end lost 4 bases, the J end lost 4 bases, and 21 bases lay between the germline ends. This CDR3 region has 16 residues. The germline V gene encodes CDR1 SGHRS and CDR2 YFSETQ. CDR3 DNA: TGCGCCAGCAGCACCTCAAGCGGCGGAGCACAGTACGAGCAGTACTTC. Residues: CASSTSSGGAQYEQYF.

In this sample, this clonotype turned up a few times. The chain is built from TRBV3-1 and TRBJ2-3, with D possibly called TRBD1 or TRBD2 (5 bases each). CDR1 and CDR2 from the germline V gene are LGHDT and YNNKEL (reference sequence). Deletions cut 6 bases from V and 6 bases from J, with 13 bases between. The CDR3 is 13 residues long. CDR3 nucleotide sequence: TGTGCCAGCAGTTTAGAGGGGTTGGATACGCAGTATTTT. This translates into CASSLEGLDTQYF.

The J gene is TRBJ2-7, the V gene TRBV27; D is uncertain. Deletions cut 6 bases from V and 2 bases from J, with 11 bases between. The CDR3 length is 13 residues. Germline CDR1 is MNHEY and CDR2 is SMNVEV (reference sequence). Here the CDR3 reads CASSLMFPYEQYF. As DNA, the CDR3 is TGTGCCAGCAGCCTCATGTTCCCCTACGAGCAGTACTTC.

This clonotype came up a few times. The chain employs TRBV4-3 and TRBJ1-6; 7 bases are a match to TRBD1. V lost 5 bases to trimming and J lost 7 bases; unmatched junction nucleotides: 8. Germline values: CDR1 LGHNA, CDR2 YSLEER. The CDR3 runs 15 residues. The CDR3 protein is CASSRRQGPNSPLHF. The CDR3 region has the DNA TGCGCCAGCAGCAGAAGACAGGGCCCAAATTCACCCCTCCACTTT.